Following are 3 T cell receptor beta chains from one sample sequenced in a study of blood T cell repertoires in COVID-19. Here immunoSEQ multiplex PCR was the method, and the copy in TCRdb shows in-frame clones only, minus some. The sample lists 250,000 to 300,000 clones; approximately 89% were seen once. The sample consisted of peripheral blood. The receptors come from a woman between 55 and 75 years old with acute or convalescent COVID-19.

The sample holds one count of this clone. CDR3 in DNA: TGCGCCAGCAGCCTAGAGCCGGGACAGGGTTATACTGAAGCTTTCTTT. This encodes CASSLEPGQGYTEAFF. The genes are TRBV4-3 and TRBJ1-1, with 9 bases fitting TRBD1. The CDR3 has 16 residues. The J segment lost 5 bases and the V segment lost 4 bases, leaving 11 bases of the junction unmatched. Germline CDR1 is LGHNA and CDR2 is YSLEER.

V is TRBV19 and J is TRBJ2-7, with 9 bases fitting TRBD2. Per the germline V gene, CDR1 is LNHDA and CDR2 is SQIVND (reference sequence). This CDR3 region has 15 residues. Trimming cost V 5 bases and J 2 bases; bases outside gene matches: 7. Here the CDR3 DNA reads TGTGCCAGTAGTCGGTTAGCGGGAGCCCCCTACGAGCAGTACTTC. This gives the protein CASSRLAGAPYEQYF.

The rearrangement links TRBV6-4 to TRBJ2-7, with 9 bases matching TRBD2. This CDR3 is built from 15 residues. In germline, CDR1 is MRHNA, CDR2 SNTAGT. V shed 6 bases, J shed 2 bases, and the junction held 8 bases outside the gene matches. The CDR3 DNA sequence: TGTGCCAGCAGCGAGAGCGGGGGGCCACCCTACGAGCAGTACTTC. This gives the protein CASSESGGPPYEQYF.